What follows describes a single T cell receptor beta chain. Source study methods: For nucleated cells, counts were estimated from reference gene primer amplification. TCRdb's copy holds only in-frame clones and misses some; the assay was immunoSEQ multiplex PCR. The DNA gave D and trimming, while V, J and clone size come from that table. The repertoire holds about 220,000 clones, with under 90% as singletons. The sample originates from a study of blood T cell repertoires in COVID-19. On the study more broadly: PBMCs, B-cell-depleted T cells, or T cells provided the cDNA or gDNA that made up the material.

The CDR3 is made up of 12 amino acids. The V end was cut by 5 bases, the J end by 8 bases, with 9 bases between. CDR1 and CDR2 (germline): SEHNR, FQNEAQ (reference sequence). Recruitment covered about 26 US areas and drew participants whose ages spanned about 18 to 100 years. The study recruited exposed participants who had met a COVID-19 case within 2 weeks before entry. The receptor was derived from a woman between 40 and 50 years old who had been exposed to COVID-19. The genes are TRBV7-9 and TRBJ1-4; unclear D gene. What was sequenced was PBMCs or T cells enriched from blood (not recorded which). CDR3 bases: TGTGCCAGCAGCCCCCCGTTGGAAAAACTGTTTTTT. Translating it yields CASSPPLEKLFF.